The next 21 T cell receptor beta chains were all read from a single sample in a study of cytomegalovirus exposure and HLA in healthy donors. The PCR contained 60 Vbeta and 13 Jbeta primers. Profiling relied on immunoSEQ multiplex PCR, and the TCRdb table lists in-frame clones only, not all of them. The profile shows 120,000 to 150,000 clones, around a tenth of them singletons. Input material: PBMCs. These receptors all come from a male donor in good health and CMV-seronegative.

J is TRBJ2-1 and V is TRBV11-2; TRBD2 is a possible D gene (5 bases). Looked up from germline, CDR1 is SGHAT and CDR2 is FQNNGV. The CDR3 extends over 14 amino acids. Trimming removed 5 bases from V and 8 bases from J, with 16 bases in between. The CDR3 is CASSRGYSDDEQFF. Here the CDR3 DNA reads TGTGCCAGCAGCCGGGGATACTCAGATGATGAGCAGTTCTTC.

This clone has just a few counts. This chain joins TRBV25-1 and TRBJ2-3; TRBD2 agrees at 9 bases. The germline gives CDR1 MGHDK, CDR2 SYGVNS. This CDR3 has 16 amino acids. The junction had 11 bases not matched to a gene; V was cut back by 8 bases and J by 2 bases. The CDR3 loop reads CASSPMTSGFTDTQYF. The CDR3 DNA is TGTGCCAGCTCCCCTATGACTAGCGGATTCACAGATACGCAGTATTTT.

Of note for this clone: Mismatch with germline at one junction end may stem from a read error. The V gene is TRBV28, the J gene TRBJ1-1; a weak D match, TRBD1 (5 bases). The CDR3 is made up of 14 amino acids. Germline V gene sequence: CDR1 MDHEN, CDR2 SYDVKM. The CDR3, as DNA: TGTGCCAGCAGTCCCGGGGGTAGGCGAACTGAAGTTTTCTTT. Translating it yields CASSPGGRRTEVFF.

This chain joins TRBV19 and TRBJ1-1; TRBD1 matches at 10 bases. Germline CDR1 and CDR2: LNHDA and SQIVND (reference sequence). This CDR3 is built from 18 residues. J lost 1 base, V lost 5 bases, and 13 bases had no gene match. CDR3 loop: CASSVSPGQGYWNTEAFF. CDR3 in DNA: TGTGCCAGTAGTGTTTCACCGGGACAGGGGTACTGGAACACTGAAGCTTTCTTT.

The genes are TRBV6-5 and TRBJ1-1; 10 positions match TRBD1. The length of the CDR3 is 16 residues. J lost 3 bases, V lost 0 bases, and 4 bases had no gene match. The V gene's germline CDR1 is MNHEY and CDR2 SVGAGI. CDR3 DNA sequence: TGTGCCAGCAGTTACTCCCTTGGACAGGGGGACACTGAAGCTTTCTTT. Amino acid sequence: CASSYSLGQGDTEAFF.

This chain joins TRBV7-8 and TRBJ2-7; 9 bases line up with TRBD1. V shed 5 bases and J 1 base; nucleotides not matched to a gene: 6. Germline CDR1 is SGHVS and CDR2 is FQNEAQ. There are 15 residues in the CDR3. The chain's CDR3 is CASSAWTGASYEQYF. CDR3 in DNA: TGTGCCAGCAGCGCCTGGACAGGGGCATCCTACGAGCAGTACTTC.

This clone was picked up a small number of times. V is TRBV2 and J is TRBJ1-1, with D perhaps matching TRBD1 (5 bases). The germline CDR1 and CDR2 sequences are SNHLY and FYNNEI. The CDR3 runs 14 residues. V was shortened by 2 bases and J by 1 base, with 8 bases between the two germline ends. The CDR3 DNA reads TGTGCCAGCAGTGAATACAGGTCGAACACTGAAGCTTTCTTT. Translating gives CASSEYRSNTEAFF.

This chain uses TRBV7-2 with TRBJ2-1, with TRBD1 matching over 10 bases. Trimming cost V 1 base and J 8 bases; bases outside gene matches: 5. The CDR3 contains 15 residues. Germline-derived CDR1 and CDR2 are SGHTA and FQGNSA. CDR3 DNA sequence: TGTGCCAGCAGCTTAGGGGGACAGGGGTCGCATGAGCAGTTCTTC. This encodes CASSLGGQGSHEQFF.

This clone has only a few counts. This chain joins TRBV19 and TRBJ2-7, with 7 bases matching TRBD1. Germline CDR1 is LNHDA and CDR2 is SQIVND (reference sequence). V gave up 5 bases and J gave up 1 base; unmatched junction bases: 8. The CDR3 loop spans 15 amino acids. CDR3 DNA sequence: TGTGCCAGTAGTGCCGACAGGGCGACGTCCTACGAGCAGTACTTC. Translated: CASSADRATSYEQYF.

For the CDR3, the DNA is TGTGCCAGCAGTTTCCCCAGGGATTCCTACGAGCAGTACTTC. It yields the protein CASSFPRDSYEQYF. The chain carries TRBV28 and TRBJ2-7; D is perhaps TRBD1 (5 bases). Germline CDR1 reads MDHEN; CDR2 reads SYDVKM. This CDR3 spans 14 amino acids. V lost 3 bases to trimming and J lost 1 base, with 10 bases between them. The whole variable domain, remainder taken from reference TRBV28 and TRBJ2-7, is DVKVTQSSRYLVKRTGEKVFLECVQDMDHENMFWYRQDPGLGLRLIYFSYDVKMKEKGDIPEGYSVSREKKERFSLILESASTNQTSMYLCASSFPRDSYEQYFGPGTRLTVT.

This chain uses TRBV7-9 with TRBJ1-1; D ambiguous. The CDR3 has 15 residues. Trimming took 1 base from V and 6 from J, leaving 15 bases between them. The germline CDR1 and CDR2 sequences are SEHNR and FQNEAQ (reference sequence). The CDR3, as DNA: TGTGCCAGCAGCTTAGAACTACTGACCTCTCCTGAAGCTTTCTTT. It codes for CASSLELLTSPEAFF.

The rearrangement joins TRBV7-2 to TRBJ1-6; 7 bases fit TRBD1. The V gene's germline CDR1 is SGHTA and CDR2 FQGNSA. The CDR3 length is 16 residues. Trimming at V came to 4 bases and at J to 5 bases, leaving 8 bases not matched to a gene. The CDR3 region is CASSSRTGTNNSPLHF. CDR3 sequence (DNA): TGTGCCAGCAGCTCGCGGACAGGAACGAATAATTCACCCCTCCACTTT.

This sequence joins TRBV7-2 and TRBJ2-7; D not certain. V lost 0 bases to trimming and J lost 0 bases, with 6 bases between them. CDR1 and CDR2 from the germline V gene are SGHTA and FQGNSA. The CDR3 consists of 14 residues. CDR3 sequence reads: CASSLASSSYEQYF. The DNA for the CDR3 is TGTGCCAGCAGCTTAGCTTCCAGCTCCTACGAGCAGTACTTC. Combining the CDR3 with reference TRBV7-2 and TRBJ2-7 gives the whole variable domain GAGVSQSPSNKVTEKGKDVELRCDPISGHTALYWYRQSLGQGLEFLIYFQGNSAPDKSGLPSDRFSAERTGGSVSTLTIQRTQQEDSAVYLCASSLASSSYEQYFGPGTRLTVT.

The chain joins TRBV7-3 to TRBJ1-1; D possibly corresponds to TRBD1 (6 bases). CDR3 length equals 19 residues. The V end was cut by 0 bases, the J end by 6 bases, with 26 bases between. Per the germline V gene, CDR1 is SGHTA and CDR2 is FQGTGA. CDR3 sequence (DNA): TGTGCCAGCAGCTTAACGGGACACTCGGGCAGAATAGGACGCGCTGAAGCTTTCTTT. This gives the protein CASSLTGHSGRIGRAEAFF.

This clone was seen more than once but under ten times. The chain carries TRBV7-9 and TRBJ2-7; 13 nucleotides match TRBD2. V shed 5 bases, J shed 3 bases, and the junction held 7 bases outside the gene matches. CDR1 SEHNR and CDR2 FQNEAQ come from the germline V gene (reference sequence). The length of the CDR3 is 16 residues. The CDR3 loop is CASSPRGLAGDYEQYF. Here the CDR3 DNA reads TGTGCCAGCAGCCCCCGCGGACTAGCGGGAGACTACGAGCAGTACTTC.

V usage is TRBV7-9 and J usage is TRBJ1-4; 7 nucleotides line up with TRBD1. Germline V gene sequence: CDR1 SEHNR, CDR2 FQNEAQ (reference sequence). The CDR3 spans 15 residues. Trimming at V came to 1 base and at J to 7 bases, leaving 6 bases not matched to a gene. CDR3 protein: CASSLVAQGGEKLFF. Here the CDR3 DNA reads TGTGCCAGCAGCTTAGTGGCCCAGGGGGGTGAAAAACTGTTTTTT.

The chain uses TRBV9 and TRBJ2-2; D is unclear. Between the trimmed V and J ends, which lost 0 bases and 4 bases, there was a span of 4 bases. Germline V gene data show CDR1 as SGDLS and CDR2 as YYNGEE. The CDR3 is made up of 13 amino acids. The DNA for the CDR3 is TGTGCCAGCAGCGTAGGAGGCACCGGGGAGCTGTTTTTT. Its translation: CASSVGGTGELFF.

This clone was seen more than once but under ten times. The chain uses TRBV28 and TRBJ1-2, with TRBD1 identical over 8 bases. V lost 6 bases and J lost 6; bases outside the gene matches: 12. The CDR3 has 15 residues. The germline V gene encodes CDR1 MDHEN and CDR2 SYDVKM. The CDR3 coding sequence is TGTGCCAGCAGCCGTTTTGCAGGGGGCCCTCATGGCTACACCTTC. Encoded protein: CASSRFAGGPHGYTF.

The chain has TRBV7-2 and TRBJ2-5, with a tentative D call TRBD2 (6 bases). Trimming removed 4 bases at V and 5 bases at J, with 17 bases between. The CDR3 is made up of 15 amino acids. Germline V lookup: CDR1 SGHTA, CDR2 FQGNSA. The CDR3 is CASSSGTPFGETQYF. CDR3 in DNA: TGTGCCAGCAGCTCCGGGACTCCCTTCGGGGAGACCCAGTACTTC.

The table lists this clone with a few counts. The gene calls are TRBV4-1 and TRBJ1-2; 7 bases line up with TRBD1. The length of the CDR3 is 16 residues. The V segment lost 2 bases and the J segment 5 bases; nucleotides outside the gene matches: 11. Germline CDR1 MGHRA, CDR2 YSYEKL. The CDR3 sequence is CASSQPNRGVGYGYTF. The DNA of the CDR3 is TGCGCCAGCAGCCAACCAAACAGGGGAGTGGGGTATGGCTACACCTTC.

This clone was observed a handful of times. The V gene is TRBV6-1, the J gene TRBJ2-1; a possible D gene is TRBD1 (5 bases). V shed 2 bases and J shed 3 bases, with 11 bases lying between them. In germline, CDR1 is MNHNS, CDR2 SASEGT. This CDR3 region has 15 residues. CDR3 sequence: CASSEQGSYYNEQFF. CDR3 DNA: TGTGCCAGCAGTGAACAGGGTAGTTACTACAATGAGCAGTTCTTC.